This T cell receptor beta chain was recovered during a study of neurological immune-mediated disorders. The V gene end was trimmed by 6 bases and the J gene end by 7 bases; junction bases not matched to a gene: 10. The CDR3 totals 14 residues. CDR1 is DFQATT and CDR2 is SNEGSKA in the germline V gene (reference sequence). The cDNA was synthesized by means of template-switch 5'RACE, which was carried out with 10-nucleotide random UMIs. TCRdb reprocessed the 5' RACE reads via MiXCR and lists one record per CDR3 protein. The table has 75,000 to 90,000 distinct CDR3 sequences, 10% to 13% seen once; the top ten hold about 1.7%. This clonotype showed up many times. From 2 million PBMCs stored at -80 C, the unsorted libraries were generated.

This sequence was found in a man aged 35 to 55 in good health. This rearrangement joins TRBV20-1 to TRBJ2-2, with 8 bases matching TRBD2. Sequenced input: PBMCs. CDR3 DNA sequence: TGCAGTGCCCCGGGACTAGGAGGGGTCGGGGAGCTGTTTTTT. It is translated as CSAPGLGGVGELFF.